The rows below give T cell receptor beta chains drawn from one sample of a study of T-cell reconstitution after alpha-beta-depleted transplantation in children. TCRdb re-analysed the PCR reads in MiXCR, keeping a single row per CDR3 protein. Among roughly 340,000 distinct CDR3 sequences, about 16% were seen once, and the ten largest hold approximately 44%. Source: PBMCs, mostly from graft donor cells, taken 360 days after TCRalphabeta/CD19-depleted stem cell transplant. Source of these receptors: a male patient aged 2 to 10 who had a stem cell transplant for acute lymphoblastic leukemia, so the T cells may come from the graft donor. Both conserved end residues are part of each CDR3. Each record gives: D gene, V gene, J gene, clone size, CDR3 protein, CDR3 DNA. A D gene is named only where the DNA matches it firmly. The size entry is marked missing in some rows and otherwise reads once, few, many or a size class.

>NA|TRBV28|TRBJ1-5|few
CASSPFGRLDSNQPQHF
TGTGCCAGCAGCCCCTTCGGCCGGTTGGATAGCAATCAGCCCCAGCATTTT
>TRBD2|TRBV9|TRBJ2-2|NA
CASSVGGRVGTGELFF
TGTGCCAGCAGCGTCGGGGGGAGAGTTGGCACCGGGGAGCTGTTTTTT
>NA|TRBV30|TRBJ2-1|NA
CAWSVSGGKQFF
TGTGCCTGGAGTGTTAGCGGAGGAAAACAGTTCTTC
>NA|TRBV12-3/TRBV12-4|TRBJ2-7|NA
CASSPRFWELDPYEQYF
TGTGCCAGCAGTCCAAGATTTTGGGAATTGGATCCTTACGAGCAGTACTTC
>NA|TRBV12-3/TRBV12-4|TRBJ2-5|few
CASSARPDGQETQYF
TGTGCCAGCAGCGCGAGACCGGACGGACAAGAGACCCAGTACTTC
>TRBD1|TRBV5-6|TRBJ2-7|NA
CASNLPGQSSYEQYF
TGTGCCAGCAATCTTCCGGGACAGAGCTCCTACGAGCAGTACTTC
>TRBD1|TRBV30|TRBJ1-1|NA
CAWSPQGPVPYTEAFF
TGTGCCTGGAGCCCACAGGGGCCGGTCCCCTACACTGAAGCTTTCTTT
>TRBD1|TRBV19|TRBJ1-3|NA
CASSTNRGVSGNTIYF
TGTGCCAGTAGTACTAACAGGGGAGTTTCTGGAAACACCATATATTTT
>NA|TRBV12-3/TRBV12-4|TRBJ2-2|NA
CASSPQDSSTGELFF
TGTGCCAGCAGTCCCCAGGACAGTTCCACCGGGGAGCTGTTTTTT
>NA|TRBV10-3|TRBJ2-3|many
CAIRSGTTDTQYF
TGTGCCATCAGATCCGGGACCACAGATACGCAGTATTTT
>TRBD1|TRBV4-3|TRBJ2-1|NA
CASSPEGAYNEQFF
TGCGCCAGCAGCCCAGAGGGGGCATACAATGAGCAGTTCTTC
>TRBD1|TRBV3-1|TRBJ1-4|many
CASSYFDRVGKLFF
TGTGCCAGCAGCTACTTCGACAGGGTCGGAAAACTGTTTTTT
>NA|TRBV27|TRBJ1-2|few
CASSPQPTFYGYTF
TGTGCCAGCAGTCCACAGCCTACCTTCTATGGCTACACCTTC
>TRBD2|TRBV20-1|TRBJ2-5|NA
CSATGLADGTQYF
TGCAGTGCCACGGGACTAGCGGACGGGACCCAGTACTTC
>NA|TRBV18|TRBJ2-3|NA
CASSPGRYTDTQYF
TGTGCCAGCTCACCGGGAAGATACACAGATACGCAGTATTTT
>TRBD2|TRBV7-3|TRBJ2-3|few
CASSSSGLATDTQYF
TGTGCCAGCAGCTCATCGGGACTAGCCACAGATACGCAGTATTTT
>NA|TRBV5-1|TRBJ1-5|few
CASSLTWDQPQHF
TGCGCCAGCAGCTTAACATGGGATCAGCCCCAGCATTTT
>TRBD2|TRBV5-1|TRBJ2-1|once
CASSLGGTSASYNEQFF
TGCGCCAGCAGCTTGGGCGGGACTAGCGCCTCCTACAATGAGCAGTTCTTC
>TRBD1|TRBV20-1|TRBJ2-7|few
CSARYRQGANEQYF
TGCAGTGCTAGGTATCGACAGGGGGCGAACGAGCAGTACTTC
>NA|TRBV15|TRBJ2-1|many
CATSRLSFSSSYNEQFF
TGTGCCACCAGCAGACTTAGCTTCTCAAGCTCCTACAATGAGCAGTTCTTC
>TRBD2|TRBV9|TRBJ2-1|NA
CASSPEGLAGVLGSYNEQFF
TGTGCCAGCAGCCCGGAAGGACTAGCGGGAGTATTAGGGTCCTACAATGAGCAGTTCTTC
>TRBD2|TRBV12-3/TRBV12-4|TRBJ2-1|NA
CASSLALAGGRNEQFF
TGTGCCAGCAGTTTAGCGCTAGCGGGAGGGCGCAATGAGCAGTTCTTC
>TRBD1|TRBV5-6|TRBJ2-7|NA
CASSLPTGPSSRQYF
TGTGCCAGCAGCTTACCGACAGGGCCATCCTCTAGGCAGTACTTC
>NA|TRBV28|TRBJ2-2|few
CASSEPYYLNTGELFF
TGTGCCAGCAGCGAACCGTACTACCTAAACACCGGGGAGCTGTTTTTT
>NA|TRBV6-5|TRBJ1-1|few
CASSYPRQNTEAFF
TGTGCCAGCAGTTACCCGAGACAGAACACTGAAGCTTTCTTT
>TRBD2|TRBV6-1|TRBJ2-2|NA
CASRSTSGRVTGELFF
TGTGCCAGCAGGTCGACTAGCGGGAGGGTCACCGGGGAGCTGTTTTTT
>NA|TRBV11-2|TRBJ2-3|NA
CASSRGTASTDTQYF
TGTGCCAGCAGCCGCGGGACAGCTAGCACAGATACGCAGTATTTT
>TRBD2|TRBV7-2|TRBJ2-7|NA
CASSLAAGSPPIEQHF
TGTGCCAGCAGCTTAGCAGCGGGATCGCCTCCTATCGAGCAGCACTTC
>NA|TRBV11-2|TRBJ2-1|few
CASSPSSGGFDEQFF
TGTGCCAGCAGCCCCTCTTCAGGGGGGTTCGATGAGCAGTTCTTC
>NA|TRBV10-3|TRBJ1-5|NA
CAASSGHGINQPQHF
TGTGCCGCGTCCTCAGGACACGGGATCAATCAGCCCCAGCATTTT
>TRBD2|TRBV5-1|TRBJ2-5|NA
CASSLALAGFRETQYF
TGCGCCAGCAGCTTGGCACTAGCGGGATTTCGGGAGACCCAGTACTTC
>TRBD2|TRBV20-1|TRBJ2-1|NA
CSARDLAGDLNEQFF
TGCAGTGCTAGGGACCTAGCGGGAGATTTGAATGAGCAGTTCTTC
>NA|TRBV6-1|TRBJ2-2|NA
CASRRDKPTGELFF
TGTGCCAGCAGGCGAGACAAACCCACCGGGGAGCTGTTTTTT
>TRBD2|TRBV7-3|TRBJ2-7|NA
CASSWTSGRRRYEQYF
TGTGCCAGCAGCTGGACTAGCGGGAGGAGGCGGTACGAGCAGTACTTC
>TRBD1|TRBV4-2|TRBJ2-1|NA
CASSQTDRVNEQFF
TGTGCCAGCAGCCAGACGGACAGGGTCAATGAGCAGTTCTTC